This entry lists 20 T cell receptor beta chains sequenced from one sample in a study of blood T cell repertoires in COVID-19. Generated by immunoSEQ multiplex PCR, the TCRdb table keeps only in-frame clones and is missing some. The sample holds 150,000 to 200,000 clones, 80% to 90% seen once. The material sequenced was peripheral blood. Source of these receptors: a man in his forties or fifties with active or convalescent COVID-19.

The J gene is TRBJ1-1, the V gene TRBV7-3; no definite D call. The CDR3 has 13 amino acids. Germline V lookup: CDR1 SGHTA, CDR2 FQGTGA. V was clipped by 5 bases and J by 0 bases, with 7 bases between them. The CDR3, as DNA: TGTGCCAGCAGCCTAGGTATGAACACTGAAGCTTTCTTT. Translating it yields CASSLGMNTEAFF.

This clone is a singleton in its sample. V gene TRBV9 combines with J gene TRBJ1-1, with unresolved D. V shed 3 bases and J shed 6 bases, with 9 bases lying between them. The germline gives CDR1 SGDLS, CDR2 YYNGEE. There are 12 residues in the CDR3. Here the CDR3 reads CASSATGAEAFF. CDR3 bases: TGTGCCAGCAGCGCGACCGGAGCTGAAGCTTTCTTT.

The rearrangement links TRBV6-5 to TRBJ1-2, with D possibly being TRBD1 (6 bases). The germline gives CDR1 MNHEY, CDR2 SVGAGI. This CDR3 has 14 amino acids. Trimming removed 7 bases at V and 9 bases at J, with 21 bases between. The CDR3 sequence: CASTSGQTGRRYTF. The CDR3 DNA reads TGTGCCAGCACCTCGGGACAAACCGGGCGTCGCTACACCTTC.

The DNA of the CDR3 is TGTGCCAGCAGCTTAGGTGGCGGCCACGATAGCAATCAGCCCCAGCATTTT. The encoded protein is CASSLGGGHDSNQPQHF. The gene calls are TRBV7-2 and TRBJ1-5; no reliable D call. The ends were cut back, 1 base at V and 0 bases at J, with 13 bases in the middle. Germline CDR1 and CDR2: SGHTA and FQGNSA. The CDR3 is 17 residues long.

The chain combines TRBV7-8 with TRBJ1-1; tentative D call: TRBD1 (5 bases). This CDR3 has 16 amino acids. CDR1 SGHVS and CDR2 FQNEAQ come from the germline V gene. Trimming removed 2 bases at V and 1 base at J, with 14 bases between. CDR3 nucleotides: TGTGCCAGCAGCTTATTCGCGGACATGTCGAACACTGAAGCTTTCTTT. Translation: CASSLFADMSNTEAFF.

J is TRBJ2-7 and V is TRBV7-2; D is ambiguous. CDR1 is SGHTA, CDR2 FQGNSA, per germline. The V end was cut by 1 base, the J end by 3 bases, with 7 bases between. This CDR3 has 13 amino acids. As DNA, the CDR3 is TGTGCCAGCAGCTTAGTAACGGGCTACGAGCAGTACTTC. Translation gives CASSLVTGYEQYF.

The V gene is TRBV30, the J gene TRBJ1-2, with D possibly TRBD1 on 5 matching bases. The CDR3 length is 14 residues. The ends were cut back, 0 bases at V and 3 bases at J, with 11 bases in the middle. Germline V gene sequence: CDR1 GTSNPN, CDR2 SVGIG (reference sequence). CDR3 sequence reads: CAWSVPGSDYGYTF. The CDR3 bases are TGTGCCTGGAGTGTACCAGGGTCGGACTATGGCTACACCTTC. The complete variable domain, with remaining parts taken from reference TRBV30 and TRBJ1-2, reads SQTIHQWPATLVQPVGSPLSLECTVEGTSNPNLYWYRQAAGRGLQLLFYSVGIGQISSEVPQNLSASRPQDRQFILSSKKLLLSDSGFYLCAWSVPGSDYGYTFGSGTRLTVV.

The chain carries TRBV3-1 (or the pseudogene TRBV3-2) and TRBJ2-3; 8 bases agree with TRBD1. The CDR3 contains 15 residues. Germline-derived CDR1 and CDR2 are LGHDT and YNNKEL (reference sequence). The V and J ends lost 3 bases and 4 bases, in that order; junction bases with no gene match: 6. The CDR3 protein is CASSQRTGQADTQYF. The CDR3 nucleotides are TGTGCCAGCAGCCAGAGGACAGGGCAGGCAGATACGCAGTATTTT.

In nucleotides, the CDR3 is TGCGCCAGCAGTGAGTCGTCTAGACAGTATCTGAAGACCCAGTACTTC. Protein sequence: CASSESSRQYLKTQYF. The rearrangement joins TRBV10-1 to TRBJ2-5; D is possibly TRBD1 (5 bases). The germline V gene has CDR1 WNHNN and CDR2 SYGVQD (reference sequence). The CDR3 runs to 16 residues. The germline V and J ends were trimmed by 0 bases and 6 bases, with 17 bases remaining between them.

This clone has a single count. The rearrangement uses TRBV5-1 and TRBJ1-2, with D possibly TRBD1 on 6 matching bases. Germline values: CDR1 SGHRS, CDR2 YFSETQ. CDR3 length: 16 amino acids. V was clipped by 2 bases and J by 0 bases, with 14 bases between them. CDR3 nucleotides: TGCGCCAGCAGCTTAGCGACAGGAGCAACTAACTATGGCTACACCTTC. It translates to CASSLATGATNYGYTF.

The CDR3 coding sequence is TGCAGCGTGGGCGGGCAGCTACCTAACCCACTAAACTATGGCTACACCTTC. This translates into CSVGGQLPNPLNYGYTF. The chain has TRBV29-1 and TRBJ1-2; D unclear. Germline values: CDR1 SQVTM, CDR2 ANQGSEA. This CDR3 region has 17 residues. V was trimmed by 6 bases and J by 2 bases, leaving 25 bases between them.

The rearrangement joins TRBV29-1 to TRBJ1-5; D is ambiguous. V was clipped by 4 bases and J by 3 bases, with 7 bases between them. The CDR3 runs 12 residues. Germline V gene data show CDR1 as SQVTM and CDR2 as ANQGSEA. CDR3 loop: CSVGGFNQPQHF. The CDR3 DNA reads TGCAGCGTTGGAGGATTCAATCAGCCCCAGCATTTT.

The table lists this clone with a count of one. The genes are TRBV6-1 and TRBJ1-5; the match to TRBD1 covers 11 bases. Germline CDR1 is MNHNS and CDR2 is SASEGT. CDR3 length: 18 residues. After removal of 1 base from V and 5 bases from J, the junction contained 10 bases not matched to a gene. In DNA form, the CDR3 reads TGTGCCAGCAGTGAAGAATGGACAGGGGGCATTTGGCATCAGCCCCAGCATTTT. Translating gives CASSEEWTGGIWHQPQHF.

The chain links TRBV6-5 to TRBJ1-3; no clear D. Trimming pared 7 bases from V and 3 bases from J, leaving 7 bases between. The germline V gene has CDR1 MNHEY and CDR2 SVGAGI. This CDR3 is built from 12 residues. The chain's CDR3 is CASTQNGNTIYF. Written as DNA, the CDR3 is TGTGCCAGCACCCAGAATGGAAACACCATATATTTT.

This sequence joins TRBV5-6 and TRBJ2-1; 10 bases agree with TRBD1. Germline V CDR1 and CDR2: SGHDT, YYEEEE. This CDR3 comprises 16 residues. J lost 2 bases, V lost 0 bases, and 2 bases had no gene match. The CDR3: CASSLGQGAAYNEQFF. CDR3 bases: TGTGCCAGCAGCTTGGGACAGGGGGCAGCCTACAATGAGCAGTTCTTC.

The chain recombines TRBV19 with TRBJ2-6; maybe TRBD1 (6 bases). Germline V gene data show CDR1 as LNHDA and CDR2 as SQIVND (reference sequence). The V gene lost 3 bases and the J gene lost 4 bases, with 13 bases spanning the gap. CDR3 size: 16 residues. The DNA for the CDR3 is TGTGCCAGTAGTATCCCTACAGGGTCGGGGGCCAACGTCCTGACTTTC. Amino acid sequence: CASSIPTGSGANVLTF.

The V call is TRBV4-3, the J call TRBJ1-5, with D unresolved. This CDR3 has 13 residues. Trimming removed 2 bases at V and 7 bases at J, with 9 bases between. Germline V CDR1 and CDR2: LGHNA, YSLEER. DNA of the CDR3: TGCGCCAGCAGCCAATTTGTCTTGCAGCCCCAGCATTTT. Its protein product is CASSQFVLQPQHF.

This clone was seen only once. V is TRBV6-1 and J is TRBJ2-5, with TRBD2 matching 8 bases. Trimming at V came to 0 bases and at J to 5 bases, leaving 8 bases not matched to a gene. The CDR3 contains 16 residues. Germline CDR1 and CDR2: MNHNS and SASEGT. In DNA, the CDR3 is TGTGCCAGCAGTGAAGCTGTACTAGCGGCCGCGGAGACCCAGTACTTC. Residues: CASSEAVLAAAETQYF.

The chain carries TRBV6-2 or TRBV6-3 and TRBJ1-4; weak D call: TRBD1 (6 bases). The CDR3 is 15 residues long. CDR1 is MNHEY, CDR2 SVGEGT, per germline. Trimming removed 5 bases at V and 7 bases at J, with 17 bases between. In DNA, the CDR3 is TGTGCCAGCAGTGCTCACAGGGCTGGGGGTGAAAAACTGTTTTTT. Translating gives CASSAHRAGGEKLFF.

The gene calls are TRBV6-4 and TRBJ2-1; 9 bases map to TRBD2. The CDR3 has 16 residues. Germline CDR1 is MRHNA and CDR2 is SNTAGT. The V gene end was trimmed by 6 bases and the J gene end by 1 base; junction bases not matched to a gene: 7. The CDR3: CASSPEAGGSYNEQFF. CDR3 sequence (DNA): TGTGCCAGCAGCCCTGAAGCGGGGGGATCCTACAATGAGCAGTTCTTC.